A single sample gave rise to the 13 T cell receptor beta chains below, sequenced in a study of radiotherapy plus CTLA-4 blockade in lung cancer. The assay was immunoSEQ multiplex PCR, and TCRdb's table has in-frame clones only and misses some. The table has 62,000 or so clones, 79% seen once; the top ten hold roughly a tenth. This specimen was peripheral blood, taken from a patient treated with radiotherapy plus ipilimumab. The receptors shown here come from a human donor with non-small cell lung cancer who had a complete response to radiotherapy plus ipilimumab.

The chain combines TRBV5-1 with TRBJ1-4, with D perhaps TRBD1 (5 bases). V dropped 0 bases and J dropped 1 base, with 16 bases sitting between them. This CDR3 comprises 18 residues. CDR1 SGHRS and CDR2 YFSETQ come from the germline V gene. Here the CDR3 reads CASSLVQGVRGTNEKLFF. The CDR3, as DNA: TGCGCCAGCAGCTTGGTTCAGGGAGTTCGTGGAACTAATGAAAAACTGTTTTTT.

The chain couples TRBV29-1 to TRBJ2-2; 10 nucleotides agree with TRBD1. This CDR3 is built from 14 residues. J was trimmed by 6 bases and V by 3 bases; bases with no gene match: 4. The V gene's germline CDR1 is SQVTM and CDR2 ANQGSEA. CDR3 coding DNA: TGCAGCGTTGAGGGACAGGGGATTTCCGGGGAGCTGTTTTTT. Translating it yields CSVEGQGISGELFF.

The J gene is TRBJ2-6, the V gene TRBV19; perhaps TRBD1 as D (5 bases). Germline CDR1 is LNHDA and CDR2 is SQIVND (reference sequence). CDR3 length: 16 amino acids. V lost 6 bases and J lost 2, with 14 bases in between. In DNA, the CDR3 is TGTGCCAGTAGCCCCGTAGGGGTGCCTGGGGCCAACGTCCTGACTTTC. This codes for CASSPVGVPGANVLTF.

The chain joins TRBV9 to TRBJ2-6; 9 bases match TRBD1. The length of the CDR3 is 17 residues. V was clipped by 0 bases and J by 4 bases; unmatched bases: 5. Per germline, CDR1 SGDLS and CDR2 YYNGEE. The CDR3 nucleotides are TGTGCCAGCAGCGTAGAACAGGGGGCGCGGGGGGCCAACGTCCTGACTTTC. Its protein product is CASSVEQGARGANVLTF.

This sequence joins TRBV27 and TRBJ2-3, with D possibly being TRBD1 (6 bases). Trimming took off 1 base at V and 5 bases at J, with 13 bases between the two ends. Looked up from germline, CDR1 is MNHEY and CDR2 is SMNVEV (reference sequence). The length of the CDR3 is 15 residues. The CDR3 here is CASSLYKQGGDTQYF. For the CDR3, the DNA is TGTGCCAGCAGTTTATATAAACAGGGTGGAGATACGCAGTATTTT.

On this clone itself: Other DNA sequences in the same sample also yield this CDR3. The CDR3 reads CASSLSGTDTQYF. Written as DNA, the CDR3 is TGTGCCAGCAGCTTGTCGGGGACAGATACGCAGTATTTT. The V gene is TRBV5-6, the J gene TRBJ2-3, with D tentatively TRBD2 (5 bases). This CDR3 has 13 amino acids. Germline values: CDR1 SGHDT, CDR2 YYEEEE. The V end lost 1 base, the J end lost 3 bases, and 6 bases lay between the germline ends.

This clone occurred once. The genes are TRBV7-8 and TRBJ2-1; D is ambiguous. V was pared by 1 base and J by 5 bases, with 21 bases between. The CDR3 is made up of 18 amino acids. Germline-derived CDR1 and CDR2 are SGHVS and FQNEAQ. The CDR3 here is CASSLELGGTFYNNEQFF. In DNA, the CDR3 is TGTGCCAGCAGCTTAGAGTTGGGTGGAACCTTCTACAACAATGAGCAGTTCTTC.

The chain combines TRBV5-1 with TRBJ1-4; 8 positions match TRBD1. Germline-derived CDR1 and CDR2 are SGHRS and YFSETQ. This CDR3 is built from 14 residues. With 4 bases clipped from V and 6 bases from J, the junction kept 5 bases outside the gene matches. The CDR3 sequence: CASSIGQGHEKLFF. Written as DNA, the CDR3 is TGCGCCAGCAGCATCGGACAGGGTCATGAAAAACTGTTTTTT.

As DNA, the CDR3 is TGTGCCAGCAGCCTCAGGGGGCGCGATGGCTACACCTTC. This sequence encodes CASSLRGRDGYTF. This chain joins TRBV2 and TRBJ1-2; 8 nucleotides agree with TRBD1. Germline V lookup: CDR1 SNHLY, CDR2 FYNNEI. The CDR3 consists of 13 residues. V dropped 6 bases and J dropped 6; count of bases not matched to a gene: 6.

This clone is medium-sized (0.01 to 0.1%) by share. This chain joins TRBV7-9 and TRBJ2-7; no clear D gene. V was trimmed by 1 base and J by 0 bases, leaving 4 bases between them. The CDR3 has 13 amino acids. CDR1 and CDR2 (germline): SEHNR, FQNEAQ (reference sequence). The CDR3 is CASSLVSSYEQYF. In DNA, the CDR3 is TGTGCCAGCAGCTTAGTGTCCTCCTACGAGCAGTACTTC.

Concerning this clone itself: One end of the junction fails to match germline, which may point to a read error. The chain uses TRBV20-1 and TRBJ1-2; D might be TRBD1 (6 bases). This CDR3 contains 11 residues. Germline CDR1 is DFQATT and CDR2 is SNEGSKA (reference sequence). This CDR3 is CSALYRASVAF. DNA for the CDR3: TGCAGTGCTCTCTACAGGGCGAGCGTCGCCTTC.

The chain has TRBV5-1 and TRBJ2-1; D gene uncertain. The CDR3 length is 16 residues. Germline values: CDR1 SGHRS, CDR2 YFSETQ. Deletions cut 4 bases from V and 0 bases from J, with 14 bases between. CDR3 residues: CASSSDLGGSYNEQFF. CDR3 DNA: TGCGCCAGCAGCAGTGACCTCGGCGGCTCCTACAATGAGCAGTTCTTC.

V is TRBV6-5 and J is TRBJ1-4; D unresolved. V lost 0 bases and J lost 7, with 12 bases in between. Germline V gene data show CDR1 as MNHEY and CDR2 as SVGAGI. The CDR3 is 15 residues long. Here the CDR3 reads CASSYSFRDSEKLFF. As DNA, the CDR3 is TGTGCCAGCAGTTACTCGTTTAGGGATAGTGAAAAACTGTTTTTT.